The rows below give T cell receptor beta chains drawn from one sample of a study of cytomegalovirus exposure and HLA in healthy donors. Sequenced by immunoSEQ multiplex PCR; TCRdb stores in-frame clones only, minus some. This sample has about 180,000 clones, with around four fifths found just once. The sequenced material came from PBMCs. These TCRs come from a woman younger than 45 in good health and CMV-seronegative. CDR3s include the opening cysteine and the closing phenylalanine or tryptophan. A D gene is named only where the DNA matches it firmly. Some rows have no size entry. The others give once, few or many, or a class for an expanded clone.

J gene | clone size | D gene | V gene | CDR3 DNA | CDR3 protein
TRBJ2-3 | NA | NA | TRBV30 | TGTGCCTCCGGTAAGGGACTGGGCACAGATACGCAGTATTTT | CASGKGLGTDTQYF
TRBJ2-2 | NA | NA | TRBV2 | TGTGCCAGCAGTGAATCAGGGGTAACGAACACCGGGGAGCTGTTTTTT | CASSESGVTNTGELFF
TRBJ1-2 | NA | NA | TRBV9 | TGTGCCAGCAGTTCGTCGTCTCGAAACCCCCCCGGGACATCCATTGGCTACACCTTC | CASSSSSRNPPGTSIGYTF
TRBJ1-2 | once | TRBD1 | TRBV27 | TGTGCCAGCAGTCCGACAGGGTGGAGTGGCTACACCTTC | CASSPTGWSGYTF
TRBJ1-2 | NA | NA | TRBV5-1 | TGCGCCAGCAGCTTGTTAGGGGCGAGCTATGGCTACACCTTC | CASSLLGASYGYTF
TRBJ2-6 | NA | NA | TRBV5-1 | TGCGCCAGCAGCCCCCAGACCGGGACAAGGAGCTCTGGGGCCAACGTCCTGACTTTC | CASSPQTGTRSSGANVLTF
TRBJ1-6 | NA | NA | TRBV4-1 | TGCGCCAGCAGCCAAGTCAACAGCCGTTACTATAATTCACCCCTCCACTTT | CASSQVNSRYYNSPLHF
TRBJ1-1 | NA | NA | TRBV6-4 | TGTGCCAGCAGGGGAGATACAGATTTCACTGAAGCTTTCTTT | CASRGDTDFTEAFF
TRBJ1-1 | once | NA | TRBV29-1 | TGCAGCGTTGAAGATCGTGCGGGGGCGCGCACTGAAGCTTTCTTT | CSVEDRAGARTEAFF
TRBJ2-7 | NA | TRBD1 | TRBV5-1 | TGCGCCAGCAGCTTGGGGGACAGGGACTCCTACGAGCAGTACTTC | CASSLGDRDSYEQYF
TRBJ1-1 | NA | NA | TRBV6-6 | TGTGCCAGCAGTTCCCCCCAGACTGAAGCTTTCTTT | CASSSPQTEAFF
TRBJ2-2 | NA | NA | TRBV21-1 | TGTGCCGGAAGAATTCGGGACACCTACACCGGGGAGCTGTTTTTT | CAGRIRDTYTGELFF
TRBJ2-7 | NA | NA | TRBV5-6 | TGTGCCAGCAGCTTGCAGGGAAATAGGTACGAGCAGTACTTC | CASSLQGNRYEQYF
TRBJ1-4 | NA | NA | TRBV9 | TGTGCCAGCAGCGTGGGGCCAACTAATGAAAAACTGTTTTTT | CASSVGPTNEKLFF
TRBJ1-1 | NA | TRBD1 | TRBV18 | TGTGCCAGCTCACCAGGGACAGGGGCTAACACTGAAGCTTTCTTT | CASSPGTGANTEAFF
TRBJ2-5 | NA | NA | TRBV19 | TGTGCCAGTAGGAACCGGGTCGAAGAGACCCAGTACTTC | CASRNRVEETQYF
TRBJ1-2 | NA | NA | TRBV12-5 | TGTGCTAGTGAAGCGGGACATCAGAAAACCTCCTATGGCTACACCTTC | CASEAGHQKTSYGYTF
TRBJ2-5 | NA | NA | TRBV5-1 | TGCGCCAGCAGCTTGGGTGTTACAGGGTGGGAGACCCAGTACTTC | CASSLGVTGWETQYF
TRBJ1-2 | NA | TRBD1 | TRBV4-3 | TGCGCCAGCAGCCAACGACAGGGGGATGGCTACACCTTC | CASSQRQGDGYTF
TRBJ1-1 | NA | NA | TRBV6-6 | TGTGCCAGCACCGGAGTGAGAGGGAACACTGAAGCTTTCTTT | CASTGVRGNTEAFF
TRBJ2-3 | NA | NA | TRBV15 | TGTGCCACCAGCAGAGATGAGGGGGTCGCGCAGTATTTT | CATSRDEGVAQYF
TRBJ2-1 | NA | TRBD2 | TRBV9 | TGTGCCAGCAGCGTAATAGGGACCGGGGGGTACAATGAGCAGTTCTTC | CASSVIGTGGYNEQFF
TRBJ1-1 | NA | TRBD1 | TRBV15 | TGTGCCACCAGCACTGGGGACAGAGAAGCTTTCTTT | CATSTGDREAFF
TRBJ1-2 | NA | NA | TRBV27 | TGTGCCAGCAGTTTTCAGGGGTCGGGGGGCTACACCTTC | CASSFQGSGGYTF
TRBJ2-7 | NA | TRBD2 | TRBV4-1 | TGCGCCAGCAGCCAAGTTCCGGGGGGGGAAAACTACGAGCAGTACTTC | CASSQVPGGENYEQYF
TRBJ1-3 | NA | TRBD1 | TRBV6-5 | TGTGCCAGCGGGGACAGGTTGCTCTCTGGAAACACCATATATTTT | CASGDRLLSGNTIYF
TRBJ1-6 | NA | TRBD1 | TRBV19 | TGTGCCAGTAGTATTTCGGGGACAGGGAATTCACCCCTCCACTTT | CASSISGTGNSPLHF